The rows below give T cell receptor beta chains drawn from one sample of a study of CD8+ T cells in alopecia areata. Repertoires were generated with immunoSEQ multiplex PCR, while TCRdb's copy carries only in-frame clones and drops some. The sample lists 150,000 or so clones; less than 80% were seen once. Specimen: CD8+ T cells sorted from blood, collected at week 0. These receptors originate from a human donor with alopecia areata. Each CDR3 is given with its conserved first and last residue. Only some rows state a clone size, as once, few, many or a class for expanded clones.

>NA|TRBV7-9
CASSRTSPHEQYF
>NA|TRBV15
CATRFRGQGDTQYF
>few|TRBV5-6
CASSHRAKNIQYF
>NA|TRBV7-9
CASSQKLLLGPTTNEKLFF
>NA|TRBV29-1
CSVEPTGSTGELFF
>NA|TRBV27
CASSLRTSGEDTQYF
>once|TRBV27
CASSLGQGGYEQYF
>few|TRBV9
CASSVASAGGEFF
>NA|TRBV27
CASGRGSYNEQFF
>few|TRBV7-2
CASNPGTYGYTF
>NA|TRBV30
CAWSTAGTGPTGELFF
>NA|TRBV11-3
CASSPGQYEQYF
>NA|TRBV4-2
CASSQTGLAGRPYEQYF
>NA|TRBV14
CASSQFIGQTYEQYF
>NA|TRBV10-3
CAISESISYGYTF
>NA|TRBV13
CASSSRIRQGSFYGYTF
>few|TRBV29-1
CSVEAADSGNTIYF
>NA|TRBV10-3
CATEGQEYEQYF
>NA|TRBV29-1
CSVSTSNYGYTF
>NA|TRBV9
CASSVGTGGTEAFF
>NA|TRBV5-5
CASSWGLILYTGELFF
>few|TRBV29-1
CSVGEYEQYF
>NA|TRBV4-1
CASSHRSFYGYTF
>NA|TRBV5-6
CASSLASQWREGVNQPQHF
>NA|TRBV29-1
CSVIGTAYEQYF
>NA|TRBV5-4
CAFDKGAQGYTF
>NA|TRBV5-6
CASSSRPRTDTQYF
>NA|TRBV5-1
CASSPKSTGSYNEQFF
>NA|TRBV29-1
CSAEGQEANYGYTF
>few|TRBV4-2
CASSPNVVRGDGYTF
>NA|TRBV12-5
CASGFQVLDEQYF
>NA|TRBV19
CASKGGAGPGAFF
>NA|TRBV5-6
CASSLGVSPLHF
>NA|TRBV6-1
CATQKTGPAQETQYF
>once|TRBV10-2
CASRGGPTWNTEAFF
>few|TRBV9
CASSDDTQYF
>few|TRBV9
CASSDPRGRDTEAFF
>few|TRBV19
CASSIQGNSYEQYF
>few|TRBV5-1
CASSVPGELFF
>NA|TRBV30
CAWSVLGTGELFF
>NA|TRBV6-5
CASTPTVGPYNEQFF